Here is one T cell receptor (beta chain) with its context. The trim removed 11 bases at V and 4 bases at J, leaving 11 bases unmatched. The CDR3 consists of 13 residues. Germline lookup yields CDR1 MDHEN and CDR2 SYDVKM. This record belongs to a study of blood T cells in healthy people across ages. With a J-beta primer mix and a sample-barcoded 5' primer, a second PCR ran about 6 to 11 cycles. TCRdb re-called the 5' RACE reads with MiXCR, one entry per CDR3 protein. In the table there are under 2,000,000 distinct CDR3 sequences, approximately 50% of which are singletons. This clonotype originated in a middle-aged woman in good health. The rearrangement joins TRBV28 to TRBJ2-7, with 7 bases fitting TRBD1. Sequenced input: blood. The CDR3 region is CAHSGTVNYEQYF. The CDR3, as DNA: TGTGCCCATTCCGGGACAGTGAATTACGAGCAGTACTTC.